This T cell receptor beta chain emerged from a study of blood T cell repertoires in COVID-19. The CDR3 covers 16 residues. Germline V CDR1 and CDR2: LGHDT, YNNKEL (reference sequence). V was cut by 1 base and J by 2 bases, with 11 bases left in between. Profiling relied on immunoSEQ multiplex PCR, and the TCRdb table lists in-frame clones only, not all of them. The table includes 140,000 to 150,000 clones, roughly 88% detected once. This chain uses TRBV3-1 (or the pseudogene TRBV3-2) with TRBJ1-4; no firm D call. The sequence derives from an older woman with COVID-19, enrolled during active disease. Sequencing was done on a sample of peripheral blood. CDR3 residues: CASSQGGRYTNEKLFF. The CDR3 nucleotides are TGTGCCAGCAGCCAAGGAGGGAGGTATACTAATGAAAAACTGTTTTTT.